This T cell receptor (beta chain) was sequenced in a study of cytomegalovirus exposure and HLA in healthy donors. The PCR employed 60 Vbeta primers together with 13 Jbeta primers. Profiling relied on immunoSEQ multiplex PCR, and the TCRdb table lists in-frame clones only, not all of them. This repertoire shows nearly 110,000 clones, around 80% found once; its top ten account for roughly 6.5%. About this clone: At the DNA level, this CDR3 is encoded by other sequences in the same sample as well.

Germline V gene data show CDR1 as SGHRS and CDR2 as YFSETQ. The CDR3 has 12 residues. V lost 5 bases to trimming and J lost 3 bases, with 7 bases between them. The clonotype was recovered from a woman aged 50 to 60 in good health and CMV-seropositive. The rearrangement links TRBV5-1 to TRBJ2-3, with D uncertain. Material: PBMCs. DNA of the CDR3: TGCGCCAGCAGTCCACATACAGATACGCAGTATTTT. It specifies CASSPHTDTQYF.